In its sample, the clone carrying this T cell receptor (beta chain) was seen once. A read error may produce the germline difference seen at one junction end. This sample was included in a study of OX40 agonist ivuxolimab in advanced cancers. Study-wide background: One patient with hepatocellular carcinoma and two with cutaneous melanoma, three in all, had partial responses.

CDR1 SGHTA and CDR2 FQGNSA come from the germline V gene. This CDR3 is built from 15 residues. Assay: immunoSEQ multiplex PCR; the TCRdb copy retains only in-frame clones and omits some. The table lists about 76,000 clones, 75% to 85% of them singletons. Peripheral blood came from all dose cohorts at three timepoints. This TCR derives from an adult with an advanced solid tumor such as melanoma, head and neck, liver or kidney cancer. This sample comprised CD4+ or CD8+ T cells sorted from blood, obtained in a trial of the OX40 agonist ivuxolimab. The V and J genes are TRBV7-2 and TRBJ2-5; 12 nucleotides align to TRBD2. This CDR3 is CVSSPSGGAQETQYF. CDR3 coding DNA: TGTGTCAGCAGTCCTAGCGGGGGGGCACAAGAGACCCAGTACTTC.